These T cell receptor beta chains were read from a single sample in a study of T cell responses to AZD1222 COVID-19 vaccine. Sequencing used immunoSEQ multiplex PCR; TCRdb keeps in-frame clones, though not all of them. The table shows about 130,000 clones, with about nine tenths occurring only once. The sample consisted of peripheral blood, taken on day 0 of AZD1222 vaccination. Receptor source: an adult in good health. The CDR3 runs from the conserved cysteine through the conserved F or W. D genes are given only for firm matches. Clone size is stated in some rows and not others, as once, few, many or a class when expanded.

DNA: TGTGCCAGCAGTCAGGACGCGGTAGGGAACACCATATATTTT
CDR3: CASSQDAVGNTIYF
J: TRBJ1-3
D: .
V: TRBV6-5
size: .

DNA: TGTGCCAGTAGTACCCCTGACAGGGGCTATGGCTACACCTTC
CDR3: CASSTPDRGYGYTF
J: TRBJ1-2
D: TRBD1
V: TRBV19
size: .

DNA: TGTGCCAGCGGACTAGCGGGGGCAGATACGCAGTATTTT
CDR3: CASGLAGADTQYF
J: TRBJ2-3
D: TRBD2
V: TRBV11-3
size: .

DNA: TGTGCCAGCAGCTTACTCGGGGGGGCCGCCGGGGAGCTGTTTTTT
CDR3: CASSLLGGAAGELFF
J: TRBJ2-2
D: TRBD2
V: TRBV7-2
size: .

DNA: TGCGCCAGCAGTTCAGAGTACCGACCTTTCTTT
CDR3: CASSSEYRPFF
J: TRBJ1-1
D: .
V: TRBV10-2
size: .

DNA: TGTGCCAGCAGTCCCCGGGGGCGCCCCTACGAGCAGTACTTC
CDR3: CASSPRGRPYEQYF
J: TRBJ2-7
D: .
V: TRBV28
size: .

DNA: TGCGCCAGCACCCCAGGGGACGGCTACGAGCAGTACTTC
CDR3: CASTPGDGYEQYF
J: TRBJ2-7
D: .
V: TRBV10-1
size: .

DNA: TGTGCCAGCAGCTCTCCGGGACAGGGGTTCTCACCCCTCCACTTT
CDR3: CASSSPGQGFSPLHF
J: TRBJ1-6
D: TRBD1
V: TRBV28
size: .

DNA: TGTGCCAGCAGCTTAGACACTCAAGGAAACACCATATATTTT
CDR3: CASSLDTQGNTIYF
J: TRBJ1-3
D: .
V: TRBV7-2
size: once

DNA: TGCAGCGTCGGGGGGGCGCAGGGCTACGAGCAGTACTTC
CDR3: CSVGGAQGYEQYF
J: TRBJ2-7
D: TRBD2
V: TRBV29-1
size: few

DNA: TGTGCCAGTCGACCCGCGACAGGGAGCTCCTACGAGCAGTACTTC
CDR3: CASRPATGSSYEQYF
J: TRBJ2-7
D: TRBD1
V: TRBV19
size: .

DNA: TGTGCCAGCAATACCGGGACAGGGAATCCTCAGTCCTACGAGCAGTACTTC
CDR3: CASNTGTGNPQSYEQYF
J: TRBJ2-7
D: TRBD1
V: TRBV2
size: .

DNA: TGTGCCAGCAGCCTGGGCAACGAGCAGTTCTTC
CDR3: CASSLGNEQFF
J: TRBJ2-1
D: .
V: TRBV14
size: .